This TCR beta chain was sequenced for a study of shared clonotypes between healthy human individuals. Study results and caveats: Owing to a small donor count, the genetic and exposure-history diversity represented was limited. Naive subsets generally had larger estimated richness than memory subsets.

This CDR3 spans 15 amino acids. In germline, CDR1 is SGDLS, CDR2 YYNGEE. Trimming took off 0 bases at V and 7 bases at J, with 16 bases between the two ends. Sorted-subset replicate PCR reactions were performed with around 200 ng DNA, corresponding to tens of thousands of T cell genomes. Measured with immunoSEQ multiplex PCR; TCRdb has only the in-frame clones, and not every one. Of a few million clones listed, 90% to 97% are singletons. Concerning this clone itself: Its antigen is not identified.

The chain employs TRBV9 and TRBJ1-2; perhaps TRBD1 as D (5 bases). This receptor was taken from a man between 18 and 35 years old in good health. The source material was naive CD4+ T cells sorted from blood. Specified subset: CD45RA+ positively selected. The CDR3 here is CASSVVVREGLGYTF. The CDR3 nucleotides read TGTGCCAGCAGCGTAGTAGTCAGGGAAGGACTTGGCTACACCTTC.